This entry lists 10 T cell receptor beta chains sequenced from one sample in a study of T cells in Graves' hyperthyroidism and ophthalmopathy. RNA transcripts yielded amplified TCR beta CDR3 regions. During a first-round RT-PCR of the TCR CDR3, the HTBI primer set was used. TCRdb re-called the multiplex PCR reads through MiXCR, storing one row per CDR3 protein. The sample contains about 600,000 distinct CDR3 sequences, over 12% of which appear only once. Input material: blood. These TCRs come from a woman aged 18-30 years with Graves' ophthalmopathy.

This clonotype has at least ten counts. The gene calls are TRBV30 and TRBJ2-2; D gene unclear. Trimming pared 2 bases from V and 6 bases from J, leaving 16 bases between. The germline V gene has CDR1 GTSNPN and CDR2 SVGIG (reference sequence). This CDR3 has 15 amino acids. CDR3 loop: CAWSRMGRDSGELFF. CDR3 DNA sequence: TGTGCCTGGAGTCGTATGGGTCGAGACTCCGGGGAGCTGTTTTTT.

This clonotype was counted at least ten times. The chain uses TRBV6-1 and TRBJ1-4; no clear D gene. Trimming cost V 8 bases and J 4 bases, with 14 bases left between them. CDR1 and CDR2 from the germline V gene are MNHNS and SASEGT. The CDR3 extends over 14 amino acids. DNA for the CDR3: TGTGCCAGCGGCCGCCGGGCCCGTAATGAAAAACTGTTTTTT. The encoded protein is CASGRRARNEKLFF.

The chain combines TRBV4-1 with TRBJ2-7, with D possibly TRBD1 on 5 matching bases. V shed 2 bases and J shed 0 bases, with 14 bases lying between them. This CDR3 contains 16 residues. Germline values: CDR1 MGHRA, CDR2 YSYEKL. CDR3 sequence (DNA): TGCGCCAGCAGCCAAAGCAGCAGGGTTCCCTCCTACGAGCAGTACTTC. Its translation is CASSQSSRVPSYEQYF.

In its sample, this clonotype was seen many times. The chain carries TRBV2 and TRBJ2-7; the D is unclear. This CDR3 has 17 amino acids. Germline V gene data show CDR1 as SNHLY and CDR2 as FYNNEI. Trimming shortened V by 6 bases and J by 0 bases, and 21 bases separated the two germline ends. The CDR3, as DNA: TGTGCCAGCAGGCCCGGAAGGTCCTTGGGTGGCTCCTACGAGCAGTACTTC. Translated, it gives CASRPGRSLGGSYEQYF.

This clonotype appeared a few times. The chain recombines TRBV4-1 with TRBJ2-5; 10 bases are shared with TRBD2. Per germline, CDR1 MGHRA and CDR2 YSYEKL. The CDR3 is 16 residues long. Trimming at V came to 7 bases and at J to 1 base, leaving 9 bases not matched to a gene. CDR3 nucleotides: TGCGCCAGCAACATATTAGCGGGAGGCCCCCAAGAGACCCAGTACTTC. This encodes CASNILAGGPQETQYF.

In its sample, this clonotype was seen many times. The rearrangement links TRBV4-1 to TRBJ2-7; D uncertain. Trimming pared 0 bases from V and 3 bases from J, leaving 9 bases between. Germline V CDR1 and CDR2: MGHRA, YSYEKL. The CDR3 has 14 amino acids. CDR3 amino acids: CASSQEVAGYEQYF. The CDR3 bases are TGCGCCAGCAGCCAAGAAGTGGCAGGCTACGAGCAGTACTTC.

This clonotype was observed a handful of times. The chain carries TRBV20-1 and TRBJ2-1, with 8 bases aligning to TRBD2. CDR1 DFQATT and CDR2 SNEGSKA come from the germline V gene (reference sequence). V shed 6 bases, J shed 6 bases, and the junction held 10 bases outside the gene matches. The CDR3 extends over 14 amino acids. The DNA of the CDR3 is TGCAGTGCCCTAACTAGCGGTCCATTCAATGAGCAGTTCTTC. It codes for CSALTSGPFNEQFF.

This clonotype was found many times. V usage is TRBV6-1 and J usage is TRBJ2-7; 8 positions match TRBD1. Germline V gene lookup returns CDR1 MNHNS and CDR2 SASEGT. The CDR3 sequence is 14 residues long. The junction had 8 bases not matched to a gene; V was cut back by 5 bases and J by 5 bases. Here the CDR3 reads CASSFDRGSHEQYF. For the CDR3, the DNA is TGTGCCAGCAGTTTCGACAGGGGTTCTCACGAGCAGTACTTC.

Ten or more counts support this clonotype. The V gene is TRBV27, the J gene TRBJ2-1; 14 bases agree with TRBD2. The CDR3 covers 18 residues. CDR1 MNHEY and CDR2 SMNVEV come from the germline V gene (reference sequence). V was clipped by 1 base and J by 5 bases; unmatched bases: 7. The CDR3 is CASSLFRQTSGRDNEQFF. The CDR3 DNA reads TGTGCCAGCAGTTTATTCCGCCAGACTAGCGGGAGGGACAATGAGCAGTTCTTC.

The table lists this clonotype with many counts. CDR3 DNA sequence: TGTGCCAGCAGCTCAAGACGGAGCAATCAGCCCCAGCATTTT. It specifies CASSSRRSNQPQHF. The gene calls are TRBV28 and TRBJ1-5; D is unresolved. Trimming stripped 6 bases from V and 1 base from J, with 10 bases between. Per germline, CDR1 MDHEN and CDR2 SYDVKM. This CDR3 contains 14 residues.